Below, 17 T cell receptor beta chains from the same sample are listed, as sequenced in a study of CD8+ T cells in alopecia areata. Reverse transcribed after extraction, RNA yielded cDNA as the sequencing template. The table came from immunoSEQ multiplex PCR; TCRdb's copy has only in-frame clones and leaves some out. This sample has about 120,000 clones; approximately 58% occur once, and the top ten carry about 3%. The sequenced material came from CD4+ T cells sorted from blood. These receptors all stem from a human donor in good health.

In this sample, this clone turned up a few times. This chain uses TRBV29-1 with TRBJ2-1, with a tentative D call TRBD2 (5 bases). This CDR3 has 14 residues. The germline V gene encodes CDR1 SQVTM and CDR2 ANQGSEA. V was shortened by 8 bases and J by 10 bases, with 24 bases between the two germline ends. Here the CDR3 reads CSCSYLDSGREQFF. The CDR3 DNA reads TGCAGCTGCTCGTACCTGGACTCAGGCAGGGAGCAGTTCTTC.

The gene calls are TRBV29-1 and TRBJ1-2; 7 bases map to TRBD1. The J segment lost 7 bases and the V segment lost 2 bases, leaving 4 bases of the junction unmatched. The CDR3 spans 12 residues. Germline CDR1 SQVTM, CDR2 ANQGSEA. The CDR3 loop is CSVEQGERGYTF. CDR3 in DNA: TGCAGCGTTGAACAGGGGGAGCGTGGCTACACCTTC.

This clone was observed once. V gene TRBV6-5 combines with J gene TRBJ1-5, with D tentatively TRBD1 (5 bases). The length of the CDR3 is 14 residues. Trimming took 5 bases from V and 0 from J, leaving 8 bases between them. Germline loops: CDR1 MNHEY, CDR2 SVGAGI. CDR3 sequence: CASSPDSSNQPQHF. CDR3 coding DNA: TGTGCCAGCAGTCCCGACAGTAGCAATCAGCCCCAGCATTTT.

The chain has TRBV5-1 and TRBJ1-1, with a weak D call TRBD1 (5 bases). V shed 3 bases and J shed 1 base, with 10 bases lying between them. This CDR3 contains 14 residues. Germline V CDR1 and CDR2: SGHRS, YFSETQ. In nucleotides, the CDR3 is TGCGCCAGCAGCTGGGGCAGACAGAACACTGAAGCTTTCTTT. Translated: CASSWGRQNTEAFF.

The CDR3 here is CASRGMARRANVLTF. The CDR3, as DNA: TGTGCCAGCAGGGGTATGGCCCGTAGGGCCAACGTCCTGACTTTC. The rearrangement links TRBV6-1 to TRBJ2-6; the D is unclear. Germline CDR1 and CDR2: MNHNS and SASEGT. This CDR3 comprises 15 residues. V dropped 6 bases and J dropped 5 bases, with 14 bases sitting between them.

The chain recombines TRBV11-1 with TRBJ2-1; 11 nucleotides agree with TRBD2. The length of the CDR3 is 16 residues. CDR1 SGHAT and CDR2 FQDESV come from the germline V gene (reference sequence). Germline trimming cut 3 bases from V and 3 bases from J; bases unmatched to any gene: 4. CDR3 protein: CASSLPLAGDYNEQFF. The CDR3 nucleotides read TGTGCCAGCAGCTTGCCACTAGCGGGGGACTACAATGAGCAGTTCTTC.

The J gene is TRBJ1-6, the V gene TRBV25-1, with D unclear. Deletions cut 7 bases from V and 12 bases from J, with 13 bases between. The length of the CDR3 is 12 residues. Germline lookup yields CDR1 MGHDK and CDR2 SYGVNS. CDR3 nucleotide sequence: TGTGCCAGCATGGGGAGGTCGGAACCCCTCCACTTT. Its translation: CASMGRSEPLHF.

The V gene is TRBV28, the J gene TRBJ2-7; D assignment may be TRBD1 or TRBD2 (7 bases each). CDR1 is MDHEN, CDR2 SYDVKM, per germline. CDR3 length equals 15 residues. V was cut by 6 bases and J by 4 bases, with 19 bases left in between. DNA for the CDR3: TGTGCCAGCAGCACACCAGGGGGAGGGGCATACGAGCAGTACTTC. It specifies CASSTPGGGAYEQYF.

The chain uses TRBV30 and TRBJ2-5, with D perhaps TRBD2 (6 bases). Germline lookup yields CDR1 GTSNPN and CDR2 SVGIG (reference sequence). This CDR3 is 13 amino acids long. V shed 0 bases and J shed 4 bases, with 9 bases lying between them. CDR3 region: CAWSVLAAETQYF. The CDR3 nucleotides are TGTGCCTGGAGTGTACTAGCAGCAGAGACCCAGTACTTC.

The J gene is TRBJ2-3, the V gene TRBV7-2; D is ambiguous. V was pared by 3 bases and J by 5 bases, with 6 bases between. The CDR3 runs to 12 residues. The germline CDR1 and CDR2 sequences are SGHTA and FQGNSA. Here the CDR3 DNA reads TGTGCCAGCAGCTTCCTAGGAGATACGCAGTATTTT. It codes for CASSFLGDTQYF.

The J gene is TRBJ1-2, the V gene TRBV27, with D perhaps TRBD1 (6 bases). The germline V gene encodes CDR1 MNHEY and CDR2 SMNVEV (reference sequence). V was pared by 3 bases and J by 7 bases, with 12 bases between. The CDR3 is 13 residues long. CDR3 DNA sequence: TGTGCCAGCAGTTTTCGGGGCAGGGGTGGCTACACCTTC. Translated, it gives CASSFRGRGGYTF.

This chain's CDR3 is CASSGRRETQYF. For the CDR3, the DNA is TGTGCCAGCAGTGGACGGCGAGAGACCCAGTACTTC. This chain uses TRBV25-1 with TRBJ2-5; no definite D call. Germline CDR1 reads MGHDK; CDR2 reads SYGVNS. The CDR3 spans 12 residues. V was clipped by 4 bases and J by 4 bases, with 7 bases between them. Full variable domain (rest looked up from reference TRBV25-1 and TRBJ2-5): EADIYQTPRYLVIGTGKKITLECSQTMGHDKMYWYQQDPGMELHLIHYSYGVNSTEKGDLSSESTVSRIRTEHFPLTLESARPSHTSQYLCASSGRRETQYFGPGTRLLVL.

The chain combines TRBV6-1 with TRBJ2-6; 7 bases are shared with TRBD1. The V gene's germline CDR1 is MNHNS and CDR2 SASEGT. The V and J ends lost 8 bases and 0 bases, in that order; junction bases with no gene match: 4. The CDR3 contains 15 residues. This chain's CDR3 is CASGQEYSGANVLTF. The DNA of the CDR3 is TGTGCCAGCGGACAGGAATACTCTGGGGCCAACGTCCTGACTTTC.

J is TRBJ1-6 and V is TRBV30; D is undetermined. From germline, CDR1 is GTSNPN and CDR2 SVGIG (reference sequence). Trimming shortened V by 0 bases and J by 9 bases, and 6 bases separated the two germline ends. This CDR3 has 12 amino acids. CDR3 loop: CAWSVLGSPLHF. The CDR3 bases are TGTGCCTGGAGTGTACTAGGTTCACCCCTCCACTTT.

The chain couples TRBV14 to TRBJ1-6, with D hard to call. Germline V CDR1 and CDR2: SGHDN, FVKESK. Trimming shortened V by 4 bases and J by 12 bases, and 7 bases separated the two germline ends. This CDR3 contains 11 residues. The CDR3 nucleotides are TGTGCCAGCAGCCTTGCGGGACCCCTCCACTTT. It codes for CASSLAGPLHF.

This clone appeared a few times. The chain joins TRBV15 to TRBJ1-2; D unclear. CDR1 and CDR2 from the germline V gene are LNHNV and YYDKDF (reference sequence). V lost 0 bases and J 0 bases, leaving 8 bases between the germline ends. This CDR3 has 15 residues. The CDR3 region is CATSREASPNYGYTF. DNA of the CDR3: TGTGCCACCAGCAGAGAGGCCAGCCCTAACTATGGCTACACCTTC.

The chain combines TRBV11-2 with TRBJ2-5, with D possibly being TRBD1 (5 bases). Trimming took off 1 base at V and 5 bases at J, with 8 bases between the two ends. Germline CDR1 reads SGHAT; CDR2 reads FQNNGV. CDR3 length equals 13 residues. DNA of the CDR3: TGTGCCAGCAGCTTAGGTTGGGGCGAGACCCAGTACTTC. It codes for CASSLGWGETQYF.